Below are 10 T cell receptor beta chains sequenced from a single sample in a study of sequential checkpoint blockade in melanoma. Described treatment: randomized to nivolumab then ipilimumab (arm A) or the reverse (arm B). The repertoire was sequenced with immunoSEQ multiplex PCR; TCRdb's copy has only in-frame clones and lacks some. In the table there are 25,000 to 35,000 clones, approximately 86% of which are singletons. The input for sequencing was CD8+ T cells sorted from blood (inferred from file names), taken from a patient given nivolumab and ipilimumab in sequence. The receptor set was obtained from a human donor with melanoma.

The rearrangement joins TRBV5-1 to TRBJ2-3; 8 bases line up with TRBD1. The CDR3 totals 15 residues. V dropped 4 bases and J dropped 0; count of bases not matched to a gene: 4. Germline loops: CDR1 SGHRS, CDR2 YFSETQ. This CDR3 reads CASSRGQGSTDTQYF. The CDR3, as DNA: TGCGCCAGCAGCCGTGGACAGGGAAGCACAGATACGCAGTATTTT.

The gene calls are TRBV21-1 and TRBJ2-3; the D call TRBD2 from the table was never checked on the DNA. TRBV21-1 is listed as a pseudogene. The CDR3 sequence is 16 residues long. The chain's CDR3 is CASSEQVTSGRWPQYF. The CDR3 nucleotides are TGTGCCAGCAGCGAACAGGTGACTAGCGGGAGGTGGCCGCAGTATTTT.

This clone was found once. The chain employs TRBV10-3 and TRBJ2-3; 10 bases map to TRBD2. Germline values: CDR1 ENHRY, CDR2 SYGVKD. This CDR3 is 16 amino acids long. Unmatched junction bases numbered 6, after V lost 2 bases and J lost 4 bases. CDR3 bases: TGTGCCATCAGTGAGCCTAGCGGGGGCCCCCCAGATACGCAGTATTTT. This codes for CAISEPSGGPPDTQYF.

The V call is TRBV12-5, the J call TRBJ1-5; 9 bases map to TRBD1. Germline trimming cut 6 bases from V and 2 bases from J; bases unmatched to any gene: 2. Germline lookup yields CDR1 LGHNT and CDR2 FRNRAP. The CDR3 runs 14 residues. As DNA, the CDR3 is TGTGCTAGTGGACAGGGGGCAGGCAATCAGCCCCAGCATTTT. This codes for CASGQGAGNQPQHF.

J is TRBJ1-6 and V is TRBV13; TRBD1 aligns across 7 bases. The length of the CDR3 is 17 residues. CDR1 PRHDT and CDR2 FYEKMQ come from the germline V gene (reference sequence). V gave up 4 bases and J gave up 6 bases; unmatched junction bases: 12. The CDR3: CASSSLGRGRGNSPLHF. The CDR3 DNA reads TGTGCCAGCAGCTCCCTGGGCAGGGGGAGAGGTAATTCACCCCTCCACTTT.

This chain joins TRBV25-1 and TRBJ2-5; a possible D gene is TRBD1 (5 bases). The length of the CDR3 is 15 residues. Trimming removed 5 bases from V and 0 bases from J, with 13 bases in between. Looked up from germline, CDR1 is MGHDK and CDR2 is SYGVNS. The CDR3 nucleotides are TGTGCCAGCAGTCCGAGACCAGGGAACCAAGAGACCCAGTACTTC. Its protein product is CASSPRPGNQETQYF.

This clone has a handful of counts. The chain combines TRBV5-1 with TRBJ2-7; D is uncertain. The V gene's germline CDR1 is SGHRS and CDR2 YFSETQ. V was pared by 4 bases and J by 2 bases, with 13 bases between. The CDR3 has 14 amino acids. The CDR3 loop reads CASSVTEKPYEQYF. In nucleotides, the CDR3 is TGCGCCAGCAGCGTAACAGAGAAGCCCTACGAGCAGTACTTC. The variable domain in full, with the rest retrieved from reference TRBV5-1 and TRBJ2-7, is KAGVTQTPRYLIKTRGQQVTLSCSPISGHRSVSWYQQTPGQGLQFLFEYFSETQRNKGNFPGRFSGRQFSNSRSEMNVSTLELGDSALYLCASSVTEKPYEQYFGPGTRLTVT.

This clone was found once. This chain connects TRBV9 to TRBJ2-3; 7 bases fit TRBD2. Germline V gene sequence: CDR1 SGDLS, CDR2 YYNGEE. The CDR3 is made up of 16 amino acids. The V gene end was trimmed by 0 bases and the J gene end by 3 bases; junction bases not matched to a gene: 7. The CDR3 region has the DNA TGTGCCAGCAGCGTAGCCAGCGGGAAAGGGACAGATACGCAGTATTTT. Its translation is CASSVASGKGTDTQYF.

By share of the sample, this clone is large. The rearrangement links TRBV11-2 to TRBJ2-6, with D hard to call. Trimming removed 6 bases from V and 2 bases from J, with 5 bases in between. The germline CDR1 and CDR2 sequences are SGHAT and FQNNGV. The CDR3 sequence is 13 residues long. CDR3 protein: CASSLPGANVLTF. The CDR3 bases are TGTGCCAGCAGTCTACCTGGGGCCAACGTCCTGACTTTC.

This rearrangement joins TRBV30 to TRBJ1-5, with D possibly being TRBD1 (6 bases). Trimming shortened V by 1 base and J by 0 bases, and 7 bases separated the two germline ends. The length of the CDR3 is 14 residues. Germline CDR1 and CDR2: GTSNPN and SVGIG (reference sequence). This CDR3 is CAWSGTASNQPQHF. As DNA, the CDR3 is TGTGCCTGGAGTGGGACAGCTAGCAATCAGCCCCAGCATTTT.